Shown below are 2 T cell receptor beta chains from a single sample sequenced in a study of neurological immune-mediated disorders. Time point in this sample: longitudinal time-point 2. TCRdb itself ran the 5' RACE reads through MiXCR, one entry per CDR3 protein. Of 55,000 to 65,000 distinct CDR3 sequences in the sample, more than 7.5% were seen once. Sequencing was carried out using PBMCs. Source of these receptors: a man aged 30 to 45 in good health.

This clonotype was observed at least ten times. This sequence joins TRBV5-1 and TRBJ1-1, with 8 positions matching TRBD1. This CDR3 region has 15 residues. J lost 5 bases, V lost 0 bases, and 6 bases had no gene match. Per germline, CDR1 SGHRS and CDR2 YFSETQ. The CDR3 reads CASSLAGGAGTEAFF. The DNA of the CDR3 is TGCGCCAGCAGCTTGGCAGGGGGCGCGGGGACTGAAGCTTTCTTT.

This rearrangement joins TRBV20-1 to TRBJ2-3; TRBD2 is a possible D gene (5 bases). Deletions cut 3 bases from V and 3 bases from J, with 7 bases between. Germline values: CDR1 DFQATT, CDR2 SNEGSKA (reference sequence). The CDR3 is 12 amino acids. CDR3: CSASAGTDTQYF. Here the CDR3 DNA reads TGCAGTGCTAGTGCGGGTACAGATACGCAGTATTTT.